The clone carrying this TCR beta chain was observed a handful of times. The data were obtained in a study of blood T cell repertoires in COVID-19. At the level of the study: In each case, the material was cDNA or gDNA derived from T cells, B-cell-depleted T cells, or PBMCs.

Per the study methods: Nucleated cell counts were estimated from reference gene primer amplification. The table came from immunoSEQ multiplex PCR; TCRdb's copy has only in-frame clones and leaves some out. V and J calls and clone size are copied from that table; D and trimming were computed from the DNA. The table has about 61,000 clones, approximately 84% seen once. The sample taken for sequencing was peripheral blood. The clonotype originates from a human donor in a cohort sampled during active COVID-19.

The CDR3 DNA reads as TGTGCCAGCAGATATAGACAGGGCGAGCAGTACTTC. As protein: CASRYRQGEQYF. This sequence joins TRBV13 and TRBJ2-7; 7 nucleotides line up with TRBD1. The CDR3 extends over 12 amino acids. Trimming removed 6 bases from V and 6 bases from J; junction bases left unmatched: 5. CDR1 and CDR2 (germline): PRHDT, FYEKMQ (reference sequence). Supplemented by reference TRBV13 and TRBJ2-7, the full variable domain reads AAGVIQSPRHLIKEKRETATLKCYPIPRHDTVYWYQQGPGQDPQFLISFYEKMQSDKGSIPDRFSAQQFSDYHSELNMSSLELGDSALYFCASRYRQGEQYFGPGTRLTVT.